The 6 T cell receptor beta chains reported below all come from one sample, sequenced in a study of T cell responses to AZD1222 COVID-19 vaccine. The data were produced by immunoSEQ multiplex PCR, yet TCRdb's version contains in-frame clones alone and is incomplete. The table records about 78,000 clones, roughly 82% of them present only once. The sequencing used peripheral blood, collected on day 0 of AZD1222 vaccination. Receptors were obtained from an adult in good health.

In its sample, this clone was seen a few times. This chain connects TRBV19 to TRBJ2-7, with D unclear. CDR3 length: 13 residues. The germline V gene encodes CDR1 LNHDA and CDR2 SQIVND (reference sequence). Trimming took off 5 bases at V and 2 bases at J, with 10 bases between the two ends. CDR3 in amino acids: CASSLRSPYEQYF. The CDR3 nucleotides read TGTGCCAGTAGTCTGAGGAGTCCCTACGAGCAGTACTTC.

The V gene is TRBV27, the J gene TRBJ2-7; D remains ambiguous. Germline CDR1 and CDR2: MNHEY and SMNVEV (reference sequence). V gave up 0 bases and J gave up 5 bases, with 8 bases separating them. This CDR3 contains 13 residues. The CDR3 bases are TGTGCCAGCAGTTTATCGTCCCTTAACGAGCAGTACTTC. This translates into CASSLSSLNEQYF.

CDR3 in amino acids: CASSPMRGRGTGELFF. The CDR3 DNA reads as TGTGCCAGCTCACCAATGAGGGGCCGTGGGACCGGGGAGCTGTTTTTT. V usage is TRBV18 and J usage is TRBJ2-2; D may be TRBD1 or TRBD2 (5 bases each). CDR3 length equals 16 residues. Germline V gene data show CDR1 as KGHSH and CDR2 as LQKENI. Trimming removed 2 bases at V and 5 bases at J, with 15 bases between.

This chain uses TRBV19 with TRBJ2-7; tentatively, D is TRBD1 (5 bases). The CDR3 runs 14 residues. Per germline, CDR1 LNHDA and CDR2 SQIVND (reference sequence). V gave up 3 bases and J gave up 6 bases, with 15 bases separating them. CDR3 protein: CASSIRSSQGEQYF. The CDR3 nucleotides are TGTGCCAGTAGTATTCGATCATCCCAGGGCGAGCAGTACTTC. Based on the CDR3 plus reference TRBV19 and TRBJ2-7, the full variable domain is DGGITQSPKYLFRKEGQNVTLSCEQNLNHDAMYWYRQDPGQGLRLIYYSQIVNDFQKGDIAEGYSVSREKKESFPLTVTSAQKNPTAFYLCASSIRSSQGEQYFGPGTRLTVT.

Details on this clone: The same CDR3 is also encoded by other DNA sequences in this sample. The V call is TRBV6-5, the J call TRBJ1-2; weak D call: TRBD1 (6 bases). V was pared by 6 bases and J by 2 bases, with 13 bases between. CDR3 length equals 14 residues. Germline V CDR1 and CDR2: MNHEY, SVGAGI. For the CDR3, the DNA is TGTGCCAGCAGGCGACAGGCAACCAACTATGGCTACACCTTC. Its translation: CASRRQATNYGYTF.

The rearrangement links TRBV6-1 to TRBJ2-5; unclear D gene. Trimming took off 0 bases at V and 5 bases at J, with 10 bases between the two ends. Per germline, CDR1 MNHNS and CDR2 SASEGT. The CDR3 is 14 residues long. CDR3 amino acids: CASSEAQVLETQYF. In nucleotides, the CDR3 is TGTGCCAGCAGTGAAGCGCAGGTTTTGGAGACCCAGTACTTC.